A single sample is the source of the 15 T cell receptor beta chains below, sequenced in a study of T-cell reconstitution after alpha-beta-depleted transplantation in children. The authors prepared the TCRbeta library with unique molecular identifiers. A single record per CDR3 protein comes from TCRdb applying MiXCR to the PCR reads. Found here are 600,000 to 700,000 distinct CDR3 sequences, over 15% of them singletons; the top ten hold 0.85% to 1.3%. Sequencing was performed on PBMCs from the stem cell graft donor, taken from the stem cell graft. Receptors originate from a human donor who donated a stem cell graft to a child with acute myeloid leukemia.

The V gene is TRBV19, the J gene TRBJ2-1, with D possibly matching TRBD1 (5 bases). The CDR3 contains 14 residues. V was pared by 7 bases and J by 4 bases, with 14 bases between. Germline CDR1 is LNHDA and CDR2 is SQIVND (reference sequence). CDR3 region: CASTIGQEYNEQFF. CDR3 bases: TGTGCCAGTACTATCGGACAAGAATACAATGAGCAGTTCTTC. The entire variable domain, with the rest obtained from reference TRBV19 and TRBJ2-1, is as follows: DGGITQSPKYLFRKEGQNVTLSCEQNLNHDAMYWYRQDPGQGLRLIYYSQIVNDFQKGDIAEGYSVSREKKESFPLTVTSAQKNPTAFYLCASTIGQEYNEQFFGPGTRLTVL.

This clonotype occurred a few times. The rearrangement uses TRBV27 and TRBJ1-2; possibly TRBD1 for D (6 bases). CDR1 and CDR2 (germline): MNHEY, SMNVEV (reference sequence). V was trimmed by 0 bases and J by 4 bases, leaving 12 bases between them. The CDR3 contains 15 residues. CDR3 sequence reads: CASSLSGGTGYGYTF. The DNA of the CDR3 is TGTGCCAGCAGTTTATCCGGGGGCACCGGCTATGGCTACACCTTC.

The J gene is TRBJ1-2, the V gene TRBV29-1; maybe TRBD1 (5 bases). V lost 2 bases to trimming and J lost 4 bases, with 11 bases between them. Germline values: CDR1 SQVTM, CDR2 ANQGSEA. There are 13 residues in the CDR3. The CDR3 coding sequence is TGCAGCGTTGAACAAGAGGGGCCCTATGGCTACACCTTC. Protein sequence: CSVEQEGPYGYTF.

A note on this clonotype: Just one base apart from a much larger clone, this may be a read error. The CDR3 nucleotides are TGCAGTGCTAGAGATGGCCTGAGAGCACGGGAGACCCAGTACTTC. Its translation is CSARDGLRARETQYF. This chain joins TRBV20-1 and TRBJ2-5, with D unclear. The V gene lost 0 bases and the J gene lost 5 bases, with 16 bases spanning the gap. Germline CDR1 and CDR2: DFQATT and SNEGSKA (reference sequence). This CDR3 comprises 15 residues.

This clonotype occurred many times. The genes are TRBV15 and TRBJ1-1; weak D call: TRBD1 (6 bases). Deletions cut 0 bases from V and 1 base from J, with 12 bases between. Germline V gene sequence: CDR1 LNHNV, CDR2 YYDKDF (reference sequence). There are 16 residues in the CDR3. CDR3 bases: TGTGCCACCAGCAGAGATTGGGGGACACGGAACACTGAAGCTTTCTTT. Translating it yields CATSRDWGTRNTEAFF. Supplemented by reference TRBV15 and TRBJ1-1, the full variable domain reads DAMVIQNPRYQVTQFGKPVTLSCSQTLNHNVMYWYQQKSSQAPKLLFHYYDKDFNNEADTPDNFQSRRPNTSFCFLDIRSPGLGDTAMYLCATSRDWGTRNTEAFFGQGTRLTVV.

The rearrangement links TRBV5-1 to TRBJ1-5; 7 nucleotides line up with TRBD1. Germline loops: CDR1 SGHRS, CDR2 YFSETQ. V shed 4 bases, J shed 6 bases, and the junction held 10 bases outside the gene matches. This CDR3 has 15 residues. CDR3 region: CASSPTGDSGQPQHF. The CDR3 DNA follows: TGCGCCAGCAGCCCCACAGGGGACAGCGGTCAGCCCCAGCATTTT.

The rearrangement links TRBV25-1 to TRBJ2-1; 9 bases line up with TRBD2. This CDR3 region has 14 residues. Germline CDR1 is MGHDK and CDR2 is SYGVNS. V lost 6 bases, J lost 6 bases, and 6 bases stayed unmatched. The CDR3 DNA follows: TGTGCCAGCAGGGGACTAGCCCCTCGCAATGAGCAGTTCTTC. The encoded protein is CASRGLAPRNEQFF.

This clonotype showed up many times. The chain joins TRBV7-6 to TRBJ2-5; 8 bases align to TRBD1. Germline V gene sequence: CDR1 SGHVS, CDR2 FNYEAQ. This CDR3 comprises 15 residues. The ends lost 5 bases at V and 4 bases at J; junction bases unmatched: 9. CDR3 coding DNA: TGTGCCAGCAGCCCACGGACAGGGCTTGCAGAGACCCAGTACTTC. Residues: CASSPRTGLAETQYF.

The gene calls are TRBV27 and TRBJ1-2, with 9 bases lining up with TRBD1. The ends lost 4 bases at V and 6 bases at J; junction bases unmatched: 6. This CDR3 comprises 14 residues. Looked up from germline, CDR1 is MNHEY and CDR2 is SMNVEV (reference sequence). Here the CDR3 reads CASSSGQGQDGYTF. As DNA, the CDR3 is TGTGCCAGCAGTTCCGGACAGGGGCAGGATGGCTACACCTTC.

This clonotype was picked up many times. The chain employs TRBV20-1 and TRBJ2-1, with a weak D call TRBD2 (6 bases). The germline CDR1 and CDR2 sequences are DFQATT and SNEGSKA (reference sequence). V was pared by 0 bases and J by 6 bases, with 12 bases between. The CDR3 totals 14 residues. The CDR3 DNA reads TGCAGTGCTAGAGATGGAGGGCGAGGCAATGAGCAGTTCTTC. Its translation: CSARDGGRGNEQFF.

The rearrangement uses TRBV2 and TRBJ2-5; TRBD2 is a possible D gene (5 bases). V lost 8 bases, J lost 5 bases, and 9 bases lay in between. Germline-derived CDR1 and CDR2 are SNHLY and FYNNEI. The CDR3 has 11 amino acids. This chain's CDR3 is CASGLWETQYF. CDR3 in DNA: TGTGCCAGCGGACTCTGGGAGACCCAGTACTTC.

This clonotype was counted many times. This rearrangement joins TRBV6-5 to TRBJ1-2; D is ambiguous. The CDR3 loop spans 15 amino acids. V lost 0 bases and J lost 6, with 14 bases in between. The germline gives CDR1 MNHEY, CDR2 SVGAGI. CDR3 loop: CASSYSGMGWNGYTF. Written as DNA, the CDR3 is TGTGCCAGCAGTTACTCCGGCATGGGCTGGAATGGCTACACCTTC.

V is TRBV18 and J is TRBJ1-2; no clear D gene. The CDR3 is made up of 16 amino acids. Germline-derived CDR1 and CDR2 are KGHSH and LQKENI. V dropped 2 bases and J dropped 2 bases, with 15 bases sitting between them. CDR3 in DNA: TGTGCCAGCTCACCAACTCTGTCAGACAAGAACTATGGCTACACCTTC. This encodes CASSPTLSDKNYGYTF.

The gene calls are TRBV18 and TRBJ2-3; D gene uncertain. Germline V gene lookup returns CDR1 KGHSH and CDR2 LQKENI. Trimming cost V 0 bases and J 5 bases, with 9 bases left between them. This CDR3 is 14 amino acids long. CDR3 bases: TGTGCCAGCTCACCACCAGCAGCGCTAGATACGCAGTATTTT. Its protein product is CASSPPAALDTQYF.

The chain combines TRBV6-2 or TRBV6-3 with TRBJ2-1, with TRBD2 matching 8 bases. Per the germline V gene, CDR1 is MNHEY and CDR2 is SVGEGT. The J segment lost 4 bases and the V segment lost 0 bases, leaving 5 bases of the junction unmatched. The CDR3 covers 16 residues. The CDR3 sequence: CASSYSGLAEYNEQFF. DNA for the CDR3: TGTGCCAGCAGTTACTCCGGACTAGCTGAGTACAATGAGCAGTTCTTC.